The clone carrying this TCR beta chain was detected only once. This sample is part of a study of blood T cell repertoires in COVID-19. Looking at the study overall: The United States, Italy and Spain provided the acute and convalescent COVID-19 samples. T cells, B-cell-depleted T cells, or PBMCs supplied cDNA or gDNA.

In the authors' workflow: Reference gene primers were amplified, and this amplification served to estimate nucleated cell counts. Method: immunoSEQ multiplex PCR; TCRdb's copy keeps in-frame clones and lacks some. That table furnishes V, J and clone size, whereas the DNA furnished D and trimming. Of about 210,000 clones listed, roughly 90% are singletons. The sequenced sample was peripheral blood. This receptor was obtained from a man between 70 and 80 years old with acute or convalescent COVID-19.

In DNA form, the CDR3 reads TGTGCCAGTAGTAACACGCTGACAGGGATGGAGGCCCTGGGGGGCTACACCTTC. It encodes CASSNTLTGMEALGGYTF. This chain uses TRBV19 with TRBJ1-2; 7 bases line up with TRBD1. Germline V gene lookup returns CDR1 LNHDA and CDR2 SQIVND (reference sequence). This CDR3 has 18 residues. After removal of 4 bases from V and 8 bases from J, the junction contained 22 bases not matched to a gene.